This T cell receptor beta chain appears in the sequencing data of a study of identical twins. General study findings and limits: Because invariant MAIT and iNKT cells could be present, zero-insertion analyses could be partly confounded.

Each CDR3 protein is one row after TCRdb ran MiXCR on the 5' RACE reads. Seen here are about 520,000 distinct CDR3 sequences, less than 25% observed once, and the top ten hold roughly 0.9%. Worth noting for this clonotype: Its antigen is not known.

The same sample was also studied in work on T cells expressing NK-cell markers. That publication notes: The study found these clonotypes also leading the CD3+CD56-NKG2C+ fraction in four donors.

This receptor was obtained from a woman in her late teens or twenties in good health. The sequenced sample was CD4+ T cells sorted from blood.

The DNA of the CDR3 is TGTGCCACCAGCAGAGGACTAGCGGGCAATGAGCAGTTCTTC. This translates into CATSRGLAGNEQFF. The V gene is TRBV15, the J gene TRBJ2-1; 10 bases are a match to TRBD2. Germline V gives CDR1 LNHNV, CDR2 YYDKDF (reference sequence). The CDR3 is 14 amino acids. Trimming took 1 base from V and 6 from J; bases not matched to a gene: 0.